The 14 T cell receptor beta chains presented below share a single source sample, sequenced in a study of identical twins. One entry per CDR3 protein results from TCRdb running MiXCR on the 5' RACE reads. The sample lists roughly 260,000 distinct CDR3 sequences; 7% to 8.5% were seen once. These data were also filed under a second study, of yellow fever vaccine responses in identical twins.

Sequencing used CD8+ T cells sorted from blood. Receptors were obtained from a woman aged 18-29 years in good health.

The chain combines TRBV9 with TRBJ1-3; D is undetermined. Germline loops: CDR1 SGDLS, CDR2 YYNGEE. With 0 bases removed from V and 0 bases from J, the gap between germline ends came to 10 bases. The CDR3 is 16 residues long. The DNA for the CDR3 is TGTGCCAGCAGCGTAGAGCAGGTCCTCTCTGGAAACACCATATATTTT. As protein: CASSVEQVLSGNTIYF.

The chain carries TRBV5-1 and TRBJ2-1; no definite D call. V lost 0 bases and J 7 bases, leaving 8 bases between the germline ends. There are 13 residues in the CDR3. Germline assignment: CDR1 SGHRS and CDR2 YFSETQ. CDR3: CASSLGYTNEQFF. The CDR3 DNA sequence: TGCGCCAGCAGCTTGGGGTATACGAATGAGCAGTTCTTC.

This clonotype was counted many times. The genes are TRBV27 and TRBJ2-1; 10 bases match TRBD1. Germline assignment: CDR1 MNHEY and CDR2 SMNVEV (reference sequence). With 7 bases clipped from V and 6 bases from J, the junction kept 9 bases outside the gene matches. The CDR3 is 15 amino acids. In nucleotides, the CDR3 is TGTGCCAGCATATATAGACAGGGGGCAACCAATGAGCAGTTCTTC. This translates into CASIYRQGATNEQFF.

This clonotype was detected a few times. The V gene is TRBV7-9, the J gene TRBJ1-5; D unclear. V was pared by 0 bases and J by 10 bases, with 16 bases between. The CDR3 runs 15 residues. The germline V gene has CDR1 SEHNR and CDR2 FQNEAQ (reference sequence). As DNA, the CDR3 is TGTGCCAGCAGCTTAGCGAGTCGGGCCGGCGACCCCCAGCATTTT. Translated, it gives CASSLASRAGDPQHF.

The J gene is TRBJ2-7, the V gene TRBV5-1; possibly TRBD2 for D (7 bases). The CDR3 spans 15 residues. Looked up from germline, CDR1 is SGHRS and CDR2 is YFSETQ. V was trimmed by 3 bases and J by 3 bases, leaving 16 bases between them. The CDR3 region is CASSWGLAADYEQYF. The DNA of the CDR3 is TGCGCCAGCAGCTGGGGGCTAGCGGCAGACTACGAGCAGTACTTC.

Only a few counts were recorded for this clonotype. The CDR3: CASSLAITGLAGAGSYNEQFF. CDR3 coding DNA: TGTGCCAGCAGCTTGGCGATTACGGGACTAGCGGGAGCGGGATCCTACAATGAGCAGTTCTTC. The rearrangement links TRBV7-2 to TRBJ2-1; 14 bases line up with TRBD2. With 3 bases clipped from V and 1 base from J, the junction kept 14 bases outside the gene matches. The germline V gene encodes CDR1 SGHTA and CDR2 FQGNSA. The CDR3 is 21 residues long.

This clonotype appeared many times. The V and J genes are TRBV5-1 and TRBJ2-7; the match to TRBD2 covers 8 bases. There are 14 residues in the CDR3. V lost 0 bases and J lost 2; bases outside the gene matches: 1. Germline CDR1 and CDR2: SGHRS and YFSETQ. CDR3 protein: CASSLERGTYEQYF. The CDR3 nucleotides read TGCGCCAGCAGCTTGGAGCGGGGGACCTACGAGCAGTACTTC.

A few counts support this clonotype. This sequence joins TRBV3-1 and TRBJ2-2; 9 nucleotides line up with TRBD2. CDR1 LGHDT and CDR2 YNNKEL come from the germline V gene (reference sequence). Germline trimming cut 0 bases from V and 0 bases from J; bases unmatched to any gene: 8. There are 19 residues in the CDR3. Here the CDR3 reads CASSQDSREGRPNTGELFF. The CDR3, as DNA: TGTGCCAGCAGCCAAGACTCGCGGGAGGGCCGGCCGAACACCGGGGAGCTGTTTTTT.

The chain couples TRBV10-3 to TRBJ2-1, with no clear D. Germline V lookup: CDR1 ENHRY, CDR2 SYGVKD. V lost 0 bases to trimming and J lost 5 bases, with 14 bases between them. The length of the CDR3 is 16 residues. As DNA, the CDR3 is TGTGCCATCAGTGAGTCTGGGTCCCCTGTACACAATGAGCAGTTCTTC. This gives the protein CAISESGSPVHNEQFF.

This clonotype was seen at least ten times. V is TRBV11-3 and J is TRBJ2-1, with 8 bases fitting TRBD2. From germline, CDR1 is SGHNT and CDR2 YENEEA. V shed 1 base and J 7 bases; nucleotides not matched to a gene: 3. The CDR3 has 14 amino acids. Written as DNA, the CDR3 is TGTGCCAGCAGCTTAGGACGGGAGGGGAATGAGCAGTTCTTC. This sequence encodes CASSLGREGNEQFF.

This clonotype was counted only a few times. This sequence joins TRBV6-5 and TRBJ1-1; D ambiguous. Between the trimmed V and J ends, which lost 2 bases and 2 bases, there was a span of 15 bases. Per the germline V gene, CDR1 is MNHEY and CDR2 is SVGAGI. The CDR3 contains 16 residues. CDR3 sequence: CASSYGPTEPNTEAFF. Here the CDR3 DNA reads TGTGCCAGCAGTTACGGGCCCACAGAGCCAAACACTGAAGCTTTCTTT.

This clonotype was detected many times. In nucleotides, the CDR3 is TGCGCCAGCAGCCCGGGGACTAGCGGGTTCGGCCTGGCCACAGATACGCAGTATTTT. Its protein product is CASSPGTSGFGLATDTQYF. The V and J genes are TRBV5-1 and TRBJ2-3; 12 bases map to TRBD2. After removal of 4 bases from V and 2 bases from J, the junction contained 14 bases not matched to a gene. Germline lookup yields CDR1 SGHRS and CDR2 YFSETQ. CDR3 length equals 19 residues.

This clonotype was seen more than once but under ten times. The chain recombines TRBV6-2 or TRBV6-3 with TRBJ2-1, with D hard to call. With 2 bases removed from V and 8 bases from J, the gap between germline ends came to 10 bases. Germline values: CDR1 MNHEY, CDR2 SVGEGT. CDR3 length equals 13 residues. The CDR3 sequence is CASSYRRWDEQFF. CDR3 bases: TGTGCCAGCAGTTACAGGAGATGGGATGAGCAGTTCTTC.

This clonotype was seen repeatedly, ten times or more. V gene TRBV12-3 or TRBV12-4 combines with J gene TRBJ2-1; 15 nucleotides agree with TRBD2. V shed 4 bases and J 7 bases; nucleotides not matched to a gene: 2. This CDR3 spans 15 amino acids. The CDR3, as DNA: TGTGCCAGCAGTTCCGGGACTAGCGGGAGGAATGAGCAGTTCTTC. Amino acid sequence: CASSSGTSGRNEQFF.